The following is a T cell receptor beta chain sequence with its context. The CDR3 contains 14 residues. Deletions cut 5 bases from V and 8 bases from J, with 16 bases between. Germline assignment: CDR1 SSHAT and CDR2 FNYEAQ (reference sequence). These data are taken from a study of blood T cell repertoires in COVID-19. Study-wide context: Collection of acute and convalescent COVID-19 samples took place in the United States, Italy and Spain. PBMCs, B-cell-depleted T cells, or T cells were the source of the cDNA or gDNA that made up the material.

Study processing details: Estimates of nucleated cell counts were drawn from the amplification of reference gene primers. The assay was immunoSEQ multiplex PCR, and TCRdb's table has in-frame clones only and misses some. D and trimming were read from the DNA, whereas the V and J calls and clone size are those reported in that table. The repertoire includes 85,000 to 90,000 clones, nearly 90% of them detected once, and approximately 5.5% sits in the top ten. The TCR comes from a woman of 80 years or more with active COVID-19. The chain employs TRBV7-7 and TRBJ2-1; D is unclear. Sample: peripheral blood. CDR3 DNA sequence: TGTGCCAGCAGCCCAATTAGATCCGTTGATGAGCAGTTCTTC. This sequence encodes CASSPIRSVDEQFF.